This TCR beta chain is drawn from a study of CD8+ T cells in alopecia areata. cDNA prepared by RNA extraction and subsequent reverse transcription served as the template for sequencing. The method was immunoSEQ multiplex PCR; TCRdb's version includes in-frame clones alone and lacks a portion of them. The sample carries about 120,000 clones, around 56% recorded once. Described treatment: oral pan-JAK inhibitor, 5-10 mg twice daily. The CDR3 is 14 amino acids. Germline values: CDR1 SGHRS, CDR2 YFSETQ. V gave up 5 bases and J gave up 4 bases, with 15 bases separating them. This clonotype was sampled from a human donor with alopecia areata. The chain has TRBV5-1 and TRBJ2-5, with D perhaps matching TRBD1 or TRBD2 (5 bases each). This specimen was CD4+ T cells sorted from blood, taken at week 4, from a patient treated with tofacitinib. The CDR3 protein is CASRTGTSLETQYF. For the CDR3, the DNA is TGCGCCAGCAGAACCGGGACCTCTCTAGAGACCCAGTACTTC.